The rows below give T cell receptor beta chains drawn from one sample of a study of blood T cell repertoires in COVID-19. The protocol was immunoSEQ multiplex PCR, while the TCRdb copy is restricted to in-frame clones and leaves out a portion. Among some 670,000 clones listed, 85% to 90% were seen once. The sequencing sample was made of peripheral blood. Receptor source: a woman between 18 and 29 years old with acute or convalescent COVID-19. The CDR3 runs from the conserved cysteine through the conserved F or W. Each record gives: V gene, J gene, clone size, D gene, CDR3 DNA, CDR3 protein. The D gene is left open where the match is weak. The size of a clone is reported for some rows only, either as once, few or many, or as a class for expanded clones.

TRBV7-3,TRBJ1-1,once,TRBD1,TGTGCCAGCAGTTTAGGGACAGGGACTGAAGCTTTCTTT,CASSLGTGTEAFF
TRBV19,TRBJ1-1,NA,TRBD1,TGTGCCAGTAGTTCGGACAGGGAGCACACTGAAGCTTTCTTT,CASSSDREHTEAFF
TRBV7-9,TRBJ2-5,NA,NA,TGTGCCAGCAGCTTAAGACTAGGGGAGACCCAGTACTTC,CASSLRLGETQYF
TRBV5-4,TRBJ2-2,NA,TRBD1,TGTGCCAGCAGCCCGTCGACAGGGAAAAACACCGGGGAGCTGTTTTTT,CASSPSTGKNTGELFF
TRBV7-2,TRBJ2-7,NA,TRBD1,TGTGCCAGCAGCCCAGACAGGGGGAGTTTTAGGAGCGAGCAGTACTTC,CASSPDRGSFRSEQYF
TRBV6-5,TRBJ2-1,NA,TRBD2,TGTGCCAGCACCCCAGGACTAGCGGCCTACAATGAGCAGTTCTTC,CASTPGLAAYNEQFF
TRBV23-1,TRBJ1-1,NA,NA,TGCGCCAGCGCCGCCGCGAGATTAATGAACACTGAAGCTTTCTTT,CASAAARLMNTEAFF
TRBV6-1,TRBJ1-6,once,NA,TGTGCCAGCAGTGAAGGCGGTTCACCCCTCCACTTT,CASSEGGSPLHF
TRBV27,TRBJ1-5,NA,NA,TGTGCCAGCAGTGGACAAGGGTTTGGGGTCGGAAATCAGCCCCAGCATTTT,CASSGQGFGVGNQPQHF
TRBV6-2/TRBV6-3,TRBJ1-1,few,TRBD1,TGTGCCAGCAGTAACGACCGGGACAGGGGATGGGACACTGAAGCTTTCTTT,CASSNDRDRGWDTEAFF
TRBV6-5,TRBJ1-4,NA,NA,TGTGCCAGCAGTCCAACCCTGGCCACTAATGAAAAACTGTTTTTT,CASSPTLATNEKLFF
TRBV6-2/TRBV6-3,TRBJ1-2,NA,NA,TGTGCCAGCAGTTACTCAAGACAGCGGGCTCATTATGGCTACACCTTC,CASSYSRQRAHYGYTF
TRBV5-6,TRBJ1-1,NA,NA,TGTGCCAGCAGCGCGGACACGAAGACCTTGAAAGCTTTCTTT,CASSADTKTLKAFF
TRBV2,TRBJ2-2,NA,TRBD1,TGTGCCAGCAGTGAAGCGAGATACGACAGGGTCACCGGGGAGCTGTTTTTT,CASSEARYDRVTGELFF
TRBV4-3,TRBJ1-6,NA,NA,TGCGCCAGCAGCCAAGAGACAGATTCCTGGCGATCACCCCTCCACTTT,CASSQETDSWRSPLHF
TRBV28,TRBJ2-1,NA,NA,TGTGCCAGCAGCCTTAGAGGGGGAGGGAGAGTTGGTAATGAGCAGTTCTTC,CASSLRGGGRVGNEQFF
TRBV24-1,TRBJ2-2,NA,TRBD1,TGTGCCACCCGCTATATGGTGAAGGGGGCCACCGGGGAGCTGTTTTTT,CATRYMVKGATGELFF
TRBV5-5,TRBJ2-3,NA,TRBD1,TGTGCCAGCAGCCCCCTGATCCGGACAGGGCCCACAGATACGCAGTATTTT,CASSPLIRTGPTDTQYF
TRBV6-5,TRBJ1-2,NA,NA,TGTGCCAGCAGTTACGACCGGGACACCACTAACTATGGCTACACCTTC,CASSYDRDTTNYGYTF
TRBV10-3,TRBJ1-1,NA,NA,TGTGCCATCAGTGAGCTGGGGGCGGCGAACACTGAAGCTTTCTTT,CAISELGAANTEAFF
TRBV3-1/TRBV3-2,TRBJ1-1,NA,TRBD1,TGTGCCAGCAGCCCGAAACAGGGGGCGCAGAGTGAAGCTTTCTTT,CASSPKQGAQSEAFF
TRBV29-1,TRBJ1-2,NA,TRBD1,TGCAGCGTTGGGACAGGGGGCTGGGGCTACACCTTC,CSVGTGGWGYTF
TRBV4-1,TRBJ2-2,NA,TRBD1,TGCGCCAGCAGCCGACATTCCGGGACAGAGAGGACCGGGGAGCTGTTTTTT,CASSRHSGTERTGELFF
TRBV11-2,TRBJ1-4,NA,NA,TGTGCCAGCAGCCTCGACAGGTCTGAAAAACTGTTTTTT,CASSLDRSEKLFF
TRBV9,TRBJ2-1,NA,NA,TGTGCCAGCAGCCACCTCAGGGACTCTCACAAGTTCTTC,CASSHLRDSHKFF
TRBV3-1/TRBV3-2,TRBJ2-2,once,NA,TGTGCCAGCAGCCTTCGTGGGGGGACGAACACCGGGGAGCTGTTTTTT,CASSLRGGTNTGELFF
TRBV30,TRBJ1-6,NA,NA,TGTGCCTGGGGACAGAACTATAATTCACCCCTCCACTTT,CAWGQNYNSPLHF
TRBV30,TRBJ1-6,NA,NA,TGTGCCTGGAGCGGGGGGACACGGGAGAGCTCCTATAATTCACCCCTCCACTTT,CAWSGGTRESSYNSPLHF
TRBV6-5,TRBJ2-7,NA,TRBD2,TGTGCCAGCAGAAGGGGAGGGAACGAGCAGTACTTC,CASRRGGNEQYF
TRBV27,TRBJ1-5,NA,NA,TGTGCCAGCGGAGGGGGGGGAAGCAATCAGCCCCAGCATTTT,CASGGGGSNQPQHF
TRBV5-1,TRBJ1-1,once,NA,TGCGCCAGCAGCATCTCTTGGTTGGGAGAAACTGAAGCTTTCTTT,CASSISWLGETEAFF
TRBV4-3,TRBJ1-5,NA,TRBD1,TGCGCCAGCAGCCAAGGATACAGGGGTAGCAATCAGCCCCAGCATTTT,CASSQGYRGSNQPQHF
TRBV7-8,TRBJ1-2,few,TRBD1,TGTGCCAGCAGCTTAGATCCAGGGGGCCCTTATGGCTACACCTTC,CASSLDPGGPYGYTF
TRBV5-1,TRBJ2-2,NA,NA,TGCGCCAGCAGCTCAGGAAGGAGGGGAACCGGGGAGCTGTTTTTT,CASSSGRRGTGELFF
TRBV24-1,TRBJ1-2,NA,TRBD1,TGTGCCACCAGTGAGAGACAGGGGGCGCGGGATGGCTACACCTTC,CATSERQGARDGYTF
TRBV5-4,TRBJ2-7,NA,TRBD1,TGTGCCAGCAGCCGAACGACAGGGCTCCTTTCAAGCTCCTACGAGCAGTACTTC,CASSRTTGLLSSSYEQYF
TRBV6-5,TRBJ1-1,NA,NA,TGTGCCAGCAGTCGGGGCGGGGACACTGAAGCTTTCTTT,CASSRGGDTEAFF
TRBV6-2/TRBV6-3,TRBJ2-7,NA,NA,TGTGCCAGCAGTTCCCGGGGAGGTTCCTACGAGCAGTACTTC,CASSSRGGSYEQYF
TRBV4-1,TRBJ2-5,NA,NA,TGCGCCAGCAGCCAAGTCCCGGCCCCCACGGGGACCCAGTACTTC,CASSQVPAPTGTQYF
TRBV5-1,TRBJ1-4,NA,NA,TGCGCCAGCAGCTTCTGGGGTGGAGGTGAAAAACTGTTTTTT,CASSFWGGGEKLFF
TRBV11-2,TRBJ2-7,NA,TRBD1,TGTGCCAGCAGCTTAGGGACAGGGGGCGCGTACGAGCAGTACTTC,CASSLGTGGAYEQYF
TRBV2,TRBJ2-6,NA,TRBD1,TGTGCCAGCAGTCCCGGGACAGGGTCTGGGGCCAACGTCCTGACTTTC,CASSPGTGSGANVLTF
TRBV11-2,TRBJ1-1,once,NA,TGTGCCAGCAGCTTAGCGGGGGGACAAGCTTTCTTT,CASSLAGGQAFF
TRBV7-3,TRBJ1-2,NA,NA,TGTGCCAGCGGTCCAAACGGGCGGGACTATGGCTACACCTTC,CASGPNGRDYGYTF
TRBV4-2,TRBJ2-3,NA,TRBD2,TGTGCCAGCAGCCGGACTAGCGGGAGCACAGATACGCAGTATTTT,CASSRTSGSTDTQYF
TRBV30,TRBJ2-2,once,NA,TGTGCCTTCCAACTAGAGCTCTGGGCCGGGGAGCTGTTTTTT,CAFQLELWAGELFF
TRBV3-1/TRBV3-2,TRBJ2-7,once,TRBD2,TGTGCCAGCAGCCAAGATTGTACTAGCGGAATTTACGAGCAGTACTTC,CASSQDCTSGIYEQYF
TRBV5-1,TRBJ1-1,NA,NA,TGCGCCAGCAGCTTGGATCAGGGGAGTGAAGCTTTCTTT,CASSLDQGSEAFF
TRBV2,TRBJ1-2,once,NA,TGTGCCAGCAGTTGGAGACAGGACGGGGGCTACACCTTC,CASSWRQDGGYTF
TRBV18,TRBJ1-5,NA,NA,TGTGCCAGCTCACCCCTAGGGGACAATCAGCCCCAGCATTTT,CASSPLGDNQPQHF
TRBV28,TRBJ2-7,NA,TRBD2,TGTGCCACCAACAGAGCGGGGGGAAACTACGAGCAGTACTTC,CATNRAGGNYEQYF